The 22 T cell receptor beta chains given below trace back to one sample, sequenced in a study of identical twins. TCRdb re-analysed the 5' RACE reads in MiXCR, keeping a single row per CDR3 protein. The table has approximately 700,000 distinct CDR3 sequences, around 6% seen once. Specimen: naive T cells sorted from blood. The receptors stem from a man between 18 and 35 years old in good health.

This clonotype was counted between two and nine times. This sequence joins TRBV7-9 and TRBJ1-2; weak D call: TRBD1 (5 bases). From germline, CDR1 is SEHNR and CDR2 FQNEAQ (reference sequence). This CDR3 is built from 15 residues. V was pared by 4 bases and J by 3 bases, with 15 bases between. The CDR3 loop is CASSYAIDRYYGYTF. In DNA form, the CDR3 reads TGTGCCAGCAGCTACGCTATAGACAGATACTATGGCTACACCTTC.

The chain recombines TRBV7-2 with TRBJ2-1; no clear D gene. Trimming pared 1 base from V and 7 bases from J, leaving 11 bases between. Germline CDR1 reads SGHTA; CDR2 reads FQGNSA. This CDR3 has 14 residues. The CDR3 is CASSLESSMNEQFF. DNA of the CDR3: TGTGCCAGCAGCTTAGAATCCAGCATGAATGAGCAGTTCTTC.

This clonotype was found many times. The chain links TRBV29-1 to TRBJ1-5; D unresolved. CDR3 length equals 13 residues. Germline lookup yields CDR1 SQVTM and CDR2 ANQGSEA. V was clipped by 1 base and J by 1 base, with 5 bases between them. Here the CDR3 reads CSVEGESNQPQHF. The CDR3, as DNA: TGCAGCGTTGAAGGAGAGAGCAATCAGCCCCAGCATTTT.

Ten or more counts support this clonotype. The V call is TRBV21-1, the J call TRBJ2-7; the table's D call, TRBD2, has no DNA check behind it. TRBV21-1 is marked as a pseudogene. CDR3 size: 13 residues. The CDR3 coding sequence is TGTGCCAGCAGGGTAGCGGGAACCTACGAGCAGTACGTC. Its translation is CASRVAGTYEQYV.

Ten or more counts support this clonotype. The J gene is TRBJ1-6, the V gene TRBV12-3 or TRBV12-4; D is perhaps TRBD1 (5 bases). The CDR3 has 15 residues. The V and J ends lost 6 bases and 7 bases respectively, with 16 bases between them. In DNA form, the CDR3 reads TGTGCCAGCAGACTGGGGCAGGGAAGGAATTCACCCCTCCACTTT. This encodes CASRLGQGRNSPLHF.

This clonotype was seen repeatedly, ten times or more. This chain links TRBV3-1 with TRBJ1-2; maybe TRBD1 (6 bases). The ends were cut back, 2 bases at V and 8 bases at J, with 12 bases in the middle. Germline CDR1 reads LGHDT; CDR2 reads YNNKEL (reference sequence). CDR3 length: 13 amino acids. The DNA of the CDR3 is TGTGCCAGCAGCCAAAGGACAGCTACGGGCTACACCTTC. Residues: CASSQRTATGYTF.

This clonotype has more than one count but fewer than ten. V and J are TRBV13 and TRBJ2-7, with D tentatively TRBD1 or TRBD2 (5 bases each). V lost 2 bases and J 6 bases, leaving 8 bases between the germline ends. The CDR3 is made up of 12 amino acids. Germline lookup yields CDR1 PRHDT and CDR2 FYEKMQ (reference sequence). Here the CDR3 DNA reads TGTGCCAGCAGCTTAAGGGGACGCGAGCAGTACTTC. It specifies CASSLRGREQYF.

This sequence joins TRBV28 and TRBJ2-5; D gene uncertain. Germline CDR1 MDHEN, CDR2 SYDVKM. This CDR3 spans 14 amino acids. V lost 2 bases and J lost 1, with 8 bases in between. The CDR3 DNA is TGTGCCAGCAGTTTAAATCCGCCCCAAGAGACCCAGTACTTC. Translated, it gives CASSLNPPQETQYF.

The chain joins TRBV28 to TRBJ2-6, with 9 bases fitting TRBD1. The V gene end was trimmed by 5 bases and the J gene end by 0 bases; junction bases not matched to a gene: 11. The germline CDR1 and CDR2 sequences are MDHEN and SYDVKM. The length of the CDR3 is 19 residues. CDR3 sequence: CASSPVSGTGPSGANVLTF. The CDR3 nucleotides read TGTGCCAGCAGTCCCGTCTCCGGGACAGGGCCCTCTGGGGCCAACGTCCTGACTTTC.

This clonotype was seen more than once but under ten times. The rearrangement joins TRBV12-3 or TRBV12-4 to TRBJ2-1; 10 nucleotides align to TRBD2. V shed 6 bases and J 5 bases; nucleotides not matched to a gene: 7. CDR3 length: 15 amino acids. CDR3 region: CASSPSGSLHNEQFF. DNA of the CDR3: TGTGCCAGCAGCCCTAGCGGGAGTCTCCACAATGAGCAGTTCTTC.

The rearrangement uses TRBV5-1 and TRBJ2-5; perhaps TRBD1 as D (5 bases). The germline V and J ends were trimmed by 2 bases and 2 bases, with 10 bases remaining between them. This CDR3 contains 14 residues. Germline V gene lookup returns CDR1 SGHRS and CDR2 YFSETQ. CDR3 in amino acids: CASSFGHRQETQYF. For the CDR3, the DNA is TGCGCCAGCAGCTTTGGTCACAGGCAAGAGACCCAGTACTTC.

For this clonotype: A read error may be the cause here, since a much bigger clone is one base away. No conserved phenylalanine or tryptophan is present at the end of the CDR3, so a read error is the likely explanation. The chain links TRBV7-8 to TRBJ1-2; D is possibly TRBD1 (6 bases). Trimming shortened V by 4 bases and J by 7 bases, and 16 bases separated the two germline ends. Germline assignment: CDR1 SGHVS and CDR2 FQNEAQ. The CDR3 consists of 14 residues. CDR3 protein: CASSSGPGDLGYTL. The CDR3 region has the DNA TGTGCCAGCAGCTCGGGTCCAGGGGACCTTGGCTACACCCTC.

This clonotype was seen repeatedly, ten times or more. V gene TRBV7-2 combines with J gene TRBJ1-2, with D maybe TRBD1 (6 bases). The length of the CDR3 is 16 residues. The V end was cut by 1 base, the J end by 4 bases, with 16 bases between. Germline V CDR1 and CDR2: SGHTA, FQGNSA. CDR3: CASSLVFGGQPYGYTF. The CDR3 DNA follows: TGTGCCAGCAGCTTAGTATTCGGGGGCCAACCCTATGGCTACACCTTC.

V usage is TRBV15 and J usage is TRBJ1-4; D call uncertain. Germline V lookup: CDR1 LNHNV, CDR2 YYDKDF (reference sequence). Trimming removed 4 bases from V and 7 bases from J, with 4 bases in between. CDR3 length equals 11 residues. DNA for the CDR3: TGTGCCACCAGCAATTTTGAAAAACTGTTTTTT. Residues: CATSNFEKLFF. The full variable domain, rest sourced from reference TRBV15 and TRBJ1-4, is DAMVIQNPRYQVTQFGKPVTLSCSQTLNHNVMYWYQQKSSQAPKLLFHYYDKDFNNEADTPDNFQSRRPNTSFCFLDIRSPGLGDTAMYLCATSNFEKLFFGSGTQLSVL.

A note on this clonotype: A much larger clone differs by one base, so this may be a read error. CDR3 protein: CASSQRTSGSGEQFF. In DNA, the CDR3 is TGTGCCAGCAGCCAAAGGACTAGCGGGAGTGGTGAGCAGTTCTTC. V usage is TRBV11-2 and J usage is TRBJ2-1, with 13 bases matching TRBD2. Losses at the gene ends were 5 bases for V and 9 bases for J; bases not matched to a gene: 7. This CDR3 has 15 amino acids. From germline, CDR1 is SGHAT and CDR2 FQNNGV.

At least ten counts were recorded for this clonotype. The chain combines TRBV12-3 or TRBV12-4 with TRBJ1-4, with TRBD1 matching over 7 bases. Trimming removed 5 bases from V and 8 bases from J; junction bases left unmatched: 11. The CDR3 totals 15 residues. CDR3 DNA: TGTGCCAGCAGTCCTAACAGGGGTGTCGGGGAAAAACTGTTTTTT. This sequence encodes CASSPNRGVGEKLFF.

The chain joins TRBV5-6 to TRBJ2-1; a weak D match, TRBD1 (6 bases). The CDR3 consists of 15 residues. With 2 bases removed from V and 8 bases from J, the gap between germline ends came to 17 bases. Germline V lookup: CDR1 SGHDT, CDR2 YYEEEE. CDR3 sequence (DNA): TGTGCCAGCAGCTTCAGACAGGTGGGGAGCTATGAGCAGTTCTTC. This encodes CASSFRQVGSYEQFF.

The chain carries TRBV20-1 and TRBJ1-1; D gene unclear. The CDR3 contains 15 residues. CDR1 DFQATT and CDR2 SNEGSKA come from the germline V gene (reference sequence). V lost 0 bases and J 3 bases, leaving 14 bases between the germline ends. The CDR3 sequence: CSAREGHAGYTEAFF. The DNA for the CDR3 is TGCAGTGCTAGAGAAGGCCATGCGGGGTACACTGAAGCTTTCTTT.

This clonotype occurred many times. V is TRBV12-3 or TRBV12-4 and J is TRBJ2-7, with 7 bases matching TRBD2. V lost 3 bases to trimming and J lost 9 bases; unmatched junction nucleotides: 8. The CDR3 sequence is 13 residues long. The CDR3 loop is CASSLSGTAGQYV. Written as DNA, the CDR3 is TGTGCCAGCAGTTTGAGCGGGACCGCTGGGCAGTACGTC.

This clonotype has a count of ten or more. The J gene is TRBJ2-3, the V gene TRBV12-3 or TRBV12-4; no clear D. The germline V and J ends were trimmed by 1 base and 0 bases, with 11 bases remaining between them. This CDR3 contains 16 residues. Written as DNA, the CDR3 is TGTGCCAGCAGTTTAGTGGCGGTAATGAGCACAGATACGCAGTATTTT. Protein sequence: CASSLVAVMSTDTQYF.

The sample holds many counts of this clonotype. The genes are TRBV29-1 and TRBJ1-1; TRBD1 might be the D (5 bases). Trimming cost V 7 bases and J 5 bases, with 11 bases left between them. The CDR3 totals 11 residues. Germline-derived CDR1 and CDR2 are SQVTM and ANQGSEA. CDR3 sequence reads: CSEDEGTEAFF. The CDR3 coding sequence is TGCAGCGAGGACGAGGGGACTGAAGCTTTCTTT.

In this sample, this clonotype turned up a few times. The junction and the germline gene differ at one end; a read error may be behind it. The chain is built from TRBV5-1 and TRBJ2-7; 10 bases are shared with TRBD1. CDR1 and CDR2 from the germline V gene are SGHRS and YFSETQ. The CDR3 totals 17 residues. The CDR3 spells CASSLETGGSLSYEQWF. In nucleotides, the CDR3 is TGCGCCAGCAGCTTGGAGACAGGGGGCTCCCTTTCCTACGAGCAGTGGTTC.